This entry lists 32 T cell receptor beta chains sequenced from one sample in a study of PD-1 blockade in classical Hodgkin lymphoma. There was relapse after autologous stem cell transplantation in every patient, and there was variation in brentuximab vedotin exposure. Magnetic negative selection was used to purify CD4+ T cells from thawed PBMCs. Only in-frame clones appear in the TCRdb table, and some are missing; sequencing was by immunoSEQ multiplex PCR. The table includes about 12,000 clones, around 85% detected once. The source was CD4+ T cells from blood, collected at baseline. Receptor source: a human donor with classical Hodgkin lymphoma.

V usage is TRBV9 and J usage is TRBJ2-2, with 8 bases lining up with TRBD1. This CDR3 region has 17 residues. The germline V gene has CDR1 SGDLS and CDR2 YYNGEE. Trimming cost V 3 bases and J 4 bases; bases outside gene matches: 11. The CDR3 nucleotides read TGTGCCAGCAGCGCAGCACCGGGACAGGAGACCACCGGGGAGCTGTTTTTT. This encodes CASSAAPGQETTGELFF.

The V and J genes are TRBV9 and TRBJ1-1; D perhaps matches TRBD1 (5 bases). This CDR3 is built from 15 residues. CDR1 SGDLS and CDR2 YYNGEE come from the germline V gene. Deletions cut 0 bases from V and 0 bases from J, with 9 bases between. The CDR3 sequence: CASSVEPGLNTEAFF. CDR3 DNA sequence: TGTGCCAGCAGCGTAGAACCGGGACTGAACACTGAAGCTTTCTTT.

V usage is TRBV30 and J usage is TRBJ2-4; D not certain. The V end was cut by 0 bases, the J end by 8 bases, with 11 bases between. The CDR3 is 13 amino acids. Germline CDR1 is GTSNPN and CDR2 is SVGIG (reference sequence). The CDR3 loop reads CAWSVQPQDIQYF. CDR3 sequence (DNA): TGTGCCTGGAGTGTCCAGCCCCAAGACATTCAGTACTTC.

The CDR3 DNA is TGTGCCAGCAGCTCTACAGGATTCCAGCTGGATGAGCAGTTCTTC. It codes for CASSSTGFQLDEQFF. This chain uses TRBV7-1 with TRBJ2-1; tentative D call: TRBD1 (5 bases). TRBV7-1 is an ORF; its function is uncertain. The CDR3 is 15 amino acids. Trimming left V 3 bases short and J 8 bases short, with 17 bases between.

The chain links TRBV6-1 to TRBJ2-3, with D possibly being TRBD2 (5 bases). Germline values: CDR1 MNHNS, CDR2 SASEGT. CDR3 size: 15 residues. Trimming removed 7 bases from V and 0 bases from J, with 14 bases in between. The CDR3 sequence: CASTPSGFSTDTQYF. The CDR3 region has the DNA TGTGCCAGCACCCCATCGGGGTTTAGCACAGATACGCAGTATTTT.

The V call is TRBV11-2, the J call TRBJ1-1, with D perhaps TRBD1 (5 bases). Per germline, CDR1 SGHAT and CDR2 FQNNGV. This CDR3 comprises 16 residues. The V end lost 0 bases, the J end lost 5 bases, and 16 bases lay between the germline ends. The CDR3 loop is CASSLEFGARKTEAFF. The CDR3 coding sequence is TGTGCCAGCAGCTTAGAGTTTGGGGCCAGGAAAACTGAAGCTTTCTTT.

The chain has TRBV2 and TRBJ2-7; the D gene could be TRBD1 or TRBD2 (5 bases each). Germline V gene lookup returns CDR1 SNHLY and CDR2 FYNNEI. V lost 4 bases and J 3 bases, leaving 13 bases between the germline ends. CDR3 length: 14 amino acids. CDR3 sequence reads: CASSGWDGDYEQYF. The CDR3 bases are TGTGCCAGCAGTGGTTGGGACGGAGACTACGAGCAGTACTTC.

The chain is built from TRBV2 and TRBJ2-7; D may be TRBD1 (6 bases). Germline assignment: CDR1 SNHLY and CDR2 FYNNEI. The CDR3 totals 12 residues. Trimming shortened V by 5 bases and J by 3 bases, and 8 bases separated the two germline ends. The CDR3 DNA follows: TGTGCCAGCAGTCGGGACAACTACGAGCAGTACTTC. It encodes CASSRDNYEQYF.

Here the CDR3 reads CASSEIRAKQYF. The DNA for the CDR3 is TGTGCCAGCAGTGAAATCCGGGCCAAACAGTACTTC. The chain combines TRBV6-1 with TRBJ2-7; no reliable D call. The V and J ends lost 2 bases and 10 bases respectively, with 12 bases between them. Germline assignment: CDR1 MNHNS and CDR2 SASEGT. This CDR3 has 12 residues.

This clone turned up a few times. The V gene is TRBV7-2, the J gene TRBJ2-3, with D hard to call. V shed 1 base and J shed 1 base, with 9 bases lying between them. The CDR3 is made up of 15 amino acids. Germline lookup yields CDR1 SGHTA and CDR2 FQGNSA. CDR3 nucleotides: TGTGCCAGCAGCTTAGGATTTAGTCGCACAGATACGCAGTATTTT. Its translation: CASSLGFSRTDTQYF.

This clone was observed a handful of times. The J gene is TRBJ1-6, the V gene TRBV9, with a tentative D call TRBD1 (6 bases). Germline CDR1 is SGDLS and CDR2 is YYNGEE. V was clipped by 0 bases and J by 11 bases, with 9 bases between them. The CDR3 covers 13 residues. The CDR3 DNA follows: TGTGCCAGCAGCGTAGCTGGGGGGCCACCCCTCCACTTT. Translated: CASSVAGGPPLHF. The variable domain in full, completed from reference TRBV9 and TRBJ1-6, reads DSGVTQTPKHLITATGQRVTLRCSPRSGDLSVYWYQQSLDQGLQFLIQYYNGEERAKGNILERFSAQQFPDLHSELNLSSLELGDSALYFCASSVAGGPPLHFGNGTRLTVT.

J is TRBJ2-7 and V is TRBV28; maybe TRBD2 (5 bases). Trimming took 2 bases from V and 4 from J, leaving 12 bases between them. Germline V gene sequence: CDR1 MDHEN, CDR2 SYDVKM. This CDR3 has 14 residues. The CDR3 sequence: CASSLGESGYEQYF. The CDR3 nucleotides are TGTGCCAGCAGTTTAGGGGAATCGGGGTACGAGCAGTACTTC.

V and J are TRBV29-1 and TRBJ1-1; D is possibly TRBD1 (6 bases). V lost 4 bases and J 0 bases, leaving 9 bases between the germline ends. There are 13 residues in the CDR3. Per the germline V gene, CDR1 is SQVTM and CDR2 is ANQGSEA. The CDR3 DNA sequence: TGCAGCGTTGCTTGGACAGTGAACACTGAAGCTTTCTTT. Translated, it gives CSVAWTVNTEAFF.

This chain connects TRBV7-2 to TRBJ2-3; 12 bases agree with TRBD2. V was pared by 1 base and J by 5 bases, with 7 bases of the junction left unmatched. Germline V gene sequence: CDR1 SGHTA, CDR2 FQGNSA. The CDR3 length is 17 residues. CDR3 nucleotides: TGTGCCAGCAGCTTAGACCTAGCGGGGGGGCGGAGAGATACGCAGTATTTT. Translated, it gives CASSLDLAGGRRDTQYF.

This chain links TRBV6-5 with TRBJ2-1; D is unclear. This CDR3 has 16 residues. Germline V gene sequence: CDR1 MNHEY, CDR2 SVGAGI. The V gene lost 2 bases and the J gene lost 5 bases, with 16 bases spanning the gap. The CDR3 DNA is TGTGCCAGCAGTTACAATCGGGCGGCCCCAGACAATGAGCAGTTCTTC. This gives the protein CASSYNRAAPDNEQFF.

The rearrangement joins TRBV4-3 to TRBJ1-1, with D uncertain. V was cut by 3 bases and J by 0 bases, with 5 bases left in between. This CDR3 contains 13 residues. Germline-derived CDR1 and CDR2 are LGHNA and YSLEER. The CDR3 sequence: CASSQFMNTEAFF. The CDR3 DNA reads TGCGCCAGCAGCCAGTTTATGAACACTGAAGCTTTCTTT.

The chain carries TRBV11-2 and TRBJ2-7; 8 bases agree with TRBD1. The germline V gene encodes CDR1 SGHAT and CDR2 FQNNGV. Losses at the gene ends were 4 bases for V and 1 base for J; bases not matched to a gene: 6. The CDR3 consists of 15 residues. DNA of the CDR3: TGTGCCAGCAGCTCGGGACAGGCTTGGTCCTACGAGCAGTACTTC. It yields the protein CASSSGQAWSYEQYF.

The chain combines TRBV19 with TRBJ1-4; tentatively, D is TRBD1 (6 bases). Germline V gene sequence: CDR1 LNHDA, CDR2 SQIVND (reference sequence). Deletions cut 7 bases from V and 0 bases from J, with 15 bases between. The CDR3 consists of 16 residues. The CDR3 nucleotides read TGTGCCAGTAATCCCGGGGGGCCGGCAACTAATGAAAAACTGTTTTTT. Translation: CASNPGGPATNEKLFF.

The V gene is TRBV16, the J gene TRBJ1-3; D is uncertain. CDR3 length: 12 residues. In germline, CDR1 is KGHSY, CDR2 FQNENV. The V and J ends lost 6 bases and 2 bases respectively, with 5 bases between them. CDR3 amino acids: CASSETGNTIYF. CDR3 in DNA: TGTGCCAGCAGTGAGACTGGAAACACCATATATTTT.

This chain joins TRBV5-1 and TRBJ2-5, with D perhaps being TRBD1 or TRBD2 (6 bases each). Between the trimmed V and J ends, which lost 0 bases and 5 bases, there was a span of 11 bases. This CDR3 region has 14 residues. CDR1 and CDR2 (germline): SGHRS, YFSETQ. Here the CDR3 reads CASSLVGGLETQYF. In DNA form, the CDR3 reads TGCGCCAGCAGCTTGGTTGGGGGGCTGGAGACCCAGTACTTC.

In this sample, this clone turned up a few times. The CDR3: CASSQAGFGLLQFF. The CDR3, as DNA: TGTGCCAGCAGCCAAGCGGGATTCGGCTTGTTACAGTTCTTC. This chain joins TRBV14 and TRBJ2-1; possible D gene TRBD2, 5 bases. This CDR3 has 14 residues. The V gene's germline CDR1 is SGHDN and CDR2 FVKESK. Trimming took off 1 base at V and 13 bases at J, with 17 bases between the two ends.

The chain carries TRBV6-6 and TRBJ1-4; 7 bases match TRBD1. Germline V gives CDR1 MNHNY, CDR2 SVGAGI (reference sequence). J lost 6 bases, V lost 7 bases, and 8 bases had no gene match. The CDR3 covers 14 residues. The CDR3 region is CASKNPGTDEKLFF. CDR3 nucleotides: TGTGCCAGCAAAAATCCCGGGACAGATGAAAAACTGTTTTTT.

J is TRBJ1-2 and V is TRBV10-3; a weak D match, TRBD1 (5 bases). The CDR3 covers 17 residues. Trimming removed 1 base from V and 2 bases from J, with 17 bases in between. In germline, CDR1 is ENHRY, CDR2 SYGVKD. CDR3 region: CAISELAGSSLNYGYTF. The CDR3 nucleotides are TGTGCCATCAGTGAGTTGGCAGGGTCGAGTCTCAACTATGGCTACACCTTC.

V and J are TRBV4-1 and TRBJ2-7; D might be TRBD2 (7 bases). V was clipped by 1 base and J by 0 bases, with 13 bases between them. Germline loops: CDR1 MGHRA, CDR2 YSYEKL. This CDR3 spans 16 amino acids. CDR3 DNA sequence: TGCGCCAGCAGCCAAGGGGGGGGGACACACTCCTACGAGCAGTACTTC. Translation: CASSQGGGTHSYEQYF.

This clone showed up just once. The CDR3: CASSYGLYEQYF. In DNA, the CDR3 is TGTGCCAGCAGCTATGGGCTTTACGAGCAGTACTTC. J is TRBJ2-7 and V is TRBV7-2; D gene unclear. Germline values: CDR1 SGHTA, CDR2 FQGNSA. CDR3 size: 12 residues. V lost 4 bases to trimming and J lost 4 bases, with 8 bases between them.

This sequence joins TRBV11-3 and TRBJ1-3; 9 bases map to TRBD1. The CDR3 covers 17 residues. The V gene's germline CDR1 is SGHNT and CDR2 YENEEA. V lost 4 bases, J lost 4 bases, and 11 bases stayed unmatched. This CDR3 is CASSSGTGSRGGNTIYF. The CDR3 DNA follows: TGTGCCAGCAGCTCCGGGACAGGGTCTCGAGGCGGAAACACCATATATTTT.

V gene TRBV5-1 combines with J gene TRBJ2-2; D call uncertain. The CDR3 is 12 residues long. The ends were cut back, 4 bases at V and 0 bases at J, with 1 base in the middle. Per germline, CDR1 SGHRS and CDR2 YFSETQ. The CDR3 spells CASSPNTGELFF. The CDR3 region has the DNA TGCGCCAGCAGCCCGAACACCGGGGAGCTGTTTTTT.

The chain employs TRBV12-5 and TRBJ2-2, with D perhaps matching TRBD2 (6 bases). CDR3 size: 15 residues. CDR1 and CDR2 (germline): LGHNT, FRNRAP. V lost 6 bases and J 6 bases, leaving 17 bases between the germline ends. Here the CDR3 reads CASGPSGTHAGELFF. CDR3 nucleotide sequence: TGTGCTAGTGGGCCCTCCGGGACTCACGCCGGGGAGCTGTTTTTT.

The chain combines TRBV10-2 with TRBJ2-1, with 11 nucleotides matching TRBD2. The CDR3 extends over 16 amino acids. The V segment lost 1 base and the J segment 5 bases; nucleotides outside the gene matches: 4. Germline V gives CDR1 WSHSY, CDR2 SAAADI. CDR3 region: CASSELGTSGHNEQFF. CDR3 nucleotides: TGCGCCAGCAGTGAGTTGGGGACTAGCGGCCACAATGAGCAGTTCTTC.

The chain carries TRBV2 and TRBJ2-1; D might be TRBD1 (7 bases). In germline, CDR1 is SNHLY, CDR2 FYNNEI. The CDR3 loop spans 12 amino acids. Trimming took 4 bases from V and 10 from J, leaving 11 bases between them. CDR3 nucleotide sequence: TGTGCCAGCAGTGGACAGGGAGGAGAGCAGTTCTTC. Its protein product is CASSGQGGEQFF. Supplemented by reference TRBV2 and TRBJ2-1, the full variable domain reads EPEVTQTPSHQVTQMGQEVILRCVPISNHLYFYWYRQILGQKVEFLVSFYNNEISEKSEIFDDQFSVERPDGSNFTLKIRSTKLEDSAMYFCASSGQGGEQFFGPGTRLTVL.

A few counts support this clone. This chain links TRBV10-3 with TRBJ1-5, with D unclear. The CDR3 is 15 amino acids. The germline gives CDR1 ENHRY, CDR2 SYGVKD. The CDR3 protein is CATKRGILLGQPQHF. The CDR3, as DNA: TGTGCGACCAAACGGGGAATCCTTTTGGGGCAGCCCCAGCATTTT.

V is TRBV10-2 and J is TRBJ2-3, with D possibly matching TRBD2 (7 bases). Germline CDR1 reads WSHSY; CDR2 reads SAAADI. V was pared by 6 bases and J by 3 bases, with 13 bases between. This CDR3 is 14 amino acids long. CDR3 sequence: CASSWGGRTDTQYF. The CDR3 coding sequence is TGCGCCAGCAGCTGGGGGGGGCGAACAGATACGCAGTATTTT.